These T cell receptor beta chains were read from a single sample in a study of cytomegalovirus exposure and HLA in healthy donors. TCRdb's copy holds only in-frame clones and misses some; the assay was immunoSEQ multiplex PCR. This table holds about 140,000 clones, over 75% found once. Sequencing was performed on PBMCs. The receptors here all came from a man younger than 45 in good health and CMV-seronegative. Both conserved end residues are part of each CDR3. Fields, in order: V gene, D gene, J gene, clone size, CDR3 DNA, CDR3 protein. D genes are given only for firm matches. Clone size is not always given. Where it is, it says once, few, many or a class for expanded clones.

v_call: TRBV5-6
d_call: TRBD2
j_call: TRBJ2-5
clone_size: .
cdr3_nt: TGTGCCAGCAGCTTGGGGGGCGGGGGGCCCGGGGAGACCCAGTACTTC
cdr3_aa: CASSLGGGGPGETQYF

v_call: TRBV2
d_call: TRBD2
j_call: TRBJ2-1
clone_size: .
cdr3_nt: TGTGCCAGCATTCAGGGACTAGCGGGAGGGGGGTACAATGAGCAGTTCTTC
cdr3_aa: CASIQGLAGGGYNEQFF

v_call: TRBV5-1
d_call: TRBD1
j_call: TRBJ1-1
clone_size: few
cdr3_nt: TGCGCCAGCAGCATAGGACAGGGGGCAACTGAAGCTTTCTTT
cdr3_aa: CASSIGQGATEAFF

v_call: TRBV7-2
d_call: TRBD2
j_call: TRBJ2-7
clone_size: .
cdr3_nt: TGTGCCAGCAGCTTAGCGCTAGGGACTAGCGGGTACGAGCAGTACTTC
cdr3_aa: CASSLALGTSGYEQYF

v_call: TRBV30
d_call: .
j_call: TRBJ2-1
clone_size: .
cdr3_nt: TGTGCCTGGAGTGCTCCCTACAATGAGCAGTTCTTC
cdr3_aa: CAWSAPYNEQFF

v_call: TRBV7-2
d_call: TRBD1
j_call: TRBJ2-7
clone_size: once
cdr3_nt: TGTGCCAGCAGCCCCAGGGACAGGGGTGTCATCAACGAGCAGTACTTC
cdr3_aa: CASSPRDRGVINEQYF

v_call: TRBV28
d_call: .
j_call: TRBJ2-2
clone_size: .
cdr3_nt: TGTGCCAGCAATTCCATCGGCGCAGGGGCGGGCGGGGAGCTGTTTTTT
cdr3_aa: CASNSIGAGAGGELFF

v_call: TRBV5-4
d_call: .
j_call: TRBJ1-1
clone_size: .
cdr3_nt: TGTGCCAGCAGCTTGGTTACAGCGAACACTGAAGCTTTCTTT
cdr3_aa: CASSLVTANTEAFF

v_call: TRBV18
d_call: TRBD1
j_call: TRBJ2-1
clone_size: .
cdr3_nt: TGTGCCAGCTCACCAGGGACAGGTGGCCTCAATGAGCAGTTCTTC
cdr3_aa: CASSPGTGGLNEQFF

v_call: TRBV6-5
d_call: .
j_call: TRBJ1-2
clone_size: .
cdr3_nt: TGTGCCAGCAGTTACTCCCCAGGATATGGCTACACCTTC
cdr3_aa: CASSYSPGYGYTF

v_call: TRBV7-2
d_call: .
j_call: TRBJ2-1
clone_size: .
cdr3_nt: TGTGCCAGCAGCTTGACGAGGGTTTACAATGAGCAGTTCTTC
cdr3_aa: CASSLTRVYNEQFF

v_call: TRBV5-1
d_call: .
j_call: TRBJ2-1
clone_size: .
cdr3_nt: TGCGCCAGCAGCTCCCGGGAAAGGCGTAACAATGAGCAGTTCTTC
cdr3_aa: CASSSRERRNNEQFF

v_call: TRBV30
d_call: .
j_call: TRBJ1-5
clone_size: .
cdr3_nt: TGTGCCTGGAGTCCCGTCGGACAGCCCCAGAATTTT
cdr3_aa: CAWSPVGQPQNF

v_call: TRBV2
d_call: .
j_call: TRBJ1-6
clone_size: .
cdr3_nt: TGTGCCAGCAGTGGGGGGCCGAATTCACCCCTCCACTTT
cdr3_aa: CASSGGPNSPLHF

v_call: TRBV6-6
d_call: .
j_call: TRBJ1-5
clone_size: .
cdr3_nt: TGTGCCAGCAGTGCCTCAGGCAATCAGCCCCAGCATTTT
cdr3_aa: CASSASGNQPQHF

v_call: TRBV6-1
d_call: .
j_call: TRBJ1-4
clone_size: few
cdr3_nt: TGTGCCAGCAGCCAGGGCCGGACCTCTAATGAAAAACTGTTTTTT
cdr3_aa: CASSQGRTSNEKLFF

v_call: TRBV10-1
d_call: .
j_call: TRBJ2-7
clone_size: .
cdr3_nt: TGCGCCAGCAGTGGACTTTCCTACGAGCAGTACTTC
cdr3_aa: CASSGLSYEQYF

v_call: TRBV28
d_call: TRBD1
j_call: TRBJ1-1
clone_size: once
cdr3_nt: TGTGCCAGCAGTCTCCTTTGGGGACAGGGGAACACTGAAGCTTTCTTT
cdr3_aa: CASSLLWGQGNTEAFF

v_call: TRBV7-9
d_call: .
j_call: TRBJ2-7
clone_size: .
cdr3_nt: TGTGCCAGCAGCTTAGGAGCCGGGGGATTAGCCTCCTACGAGCAGTACTTC
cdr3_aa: CASSLGAGGLASYEQYF

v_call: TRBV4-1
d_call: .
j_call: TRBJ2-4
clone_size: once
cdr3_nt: TGCGCCAGCAGCCTCGGGGGGCCGCGAGGCAAAAACATTCAGTACTTC
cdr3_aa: CASSLGGPRGKNIQYF

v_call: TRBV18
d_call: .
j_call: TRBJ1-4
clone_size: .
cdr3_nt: TGTGCCAGCTCACCACCGGGGGGAAATGAAAAACTGTTTTTT
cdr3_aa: CASSPPGGNEKLFF

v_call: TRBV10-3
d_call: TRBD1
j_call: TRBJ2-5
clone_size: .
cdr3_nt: TGTGCCATCAGGCCGGGACAGGGGAATAAAGAGACCCAGTACTTC
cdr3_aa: CAIRPGQGNKETQYF

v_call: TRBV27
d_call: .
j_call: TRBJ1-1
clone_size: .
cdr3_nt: TGTGCCAGCAGTTCCTATCGGACAGATGAAGCTTTCTTT
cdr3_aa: CASSSYRTDEAFF

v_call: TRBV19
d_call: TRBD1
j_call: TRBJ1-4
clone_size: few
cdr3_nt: TGTGCCAGTTCGGACAGGGTGGGAAAACTGTTTTTT
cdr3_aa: CASSDRVGKLFF

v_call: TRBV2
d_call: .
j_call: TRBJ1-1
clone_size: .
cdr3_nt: TGTGCCAGCAGTTATACTTCAGGGAACACTGAAGCTTTCTTT
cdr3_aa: CASSYTSGNTEAFF

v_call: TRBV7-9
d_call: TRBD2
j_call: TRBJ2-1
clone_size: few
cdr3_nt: TGTGCCAGCAGCCCCACCGGGACTAGCGGTTACAATGAGCAGTTCTTC
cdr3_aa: CASSPTGTSGYNEQFF

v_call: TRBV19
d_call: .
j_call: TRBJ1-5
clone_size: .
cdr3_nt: TGTGCCAGTAGTATACTGACAGGACGGGGATATCAGCCCCAGCATTTT
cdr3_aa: CASSILTGRGYQPQHF

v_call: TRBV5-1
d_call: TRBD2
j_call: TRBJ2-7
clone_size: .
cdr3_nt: TGCGCCAGCAGCTCGGGACTAGCGGGGTATGAGCAGTACTTC
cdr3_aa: CASSSGLAGYEQYF

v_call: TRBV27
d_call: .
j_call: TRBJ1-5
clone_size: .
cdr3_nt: TGTGCCAGCCGTAGCGGATATAGCAATCAGCCCCAGCATTTT
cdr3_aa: CASRSGYSNQPQHF

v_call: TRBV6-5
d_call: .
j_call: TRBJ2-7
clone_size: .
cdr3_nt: TGTGCCAGCAGCCCGGGAGCGGCCCCCTACGAGCAGTACTTC
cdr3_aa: CASSPGAAPYEQYF

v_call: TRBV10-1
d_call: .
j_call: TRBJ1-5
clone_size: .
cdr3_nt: TGCGCCAGCAGCCCCGGGGGGGGCGGACAGCCCCAGCATTTT
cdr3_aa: CASSPGGGGQPQHF

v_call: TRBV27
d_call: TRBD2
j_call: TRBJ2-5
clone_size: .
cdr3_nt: TGTGCCAGCAGACTAGCGGGGGGGCCGAGGTCGCGGGAGACCCAGTACTTC
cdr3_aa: CASRLAGGPRSRETQYF

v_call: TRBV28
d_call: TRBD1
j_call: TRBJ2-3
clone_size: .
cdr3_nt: TGTGCCAGCAGTTGGACAGGGGGCGGGTATACGCAGTATTTT
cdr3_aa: CASSWTGGGYTQYF

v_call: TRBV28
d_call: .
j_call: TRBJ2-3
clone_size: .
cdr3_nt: TGTGCCAGCAGTTTTCGGCTAGCGAGCACAGATACGCAGTATTTT
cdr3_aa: CASSFRLASTDTQYF

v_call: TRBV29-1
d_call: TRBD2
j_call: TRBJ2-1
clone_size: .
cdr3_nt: TGCAGCGTATTTGGGGAGGGCCAATTCTTC
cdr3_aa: CSVFGEGQFF

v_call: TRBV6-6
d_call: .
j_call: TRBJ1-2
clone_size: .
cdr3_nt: TGTGCCAGCATCCGGCAAGAGTCGGACACCGGTGGCTACACCTTC
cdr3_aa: CASIRQESDTGGYTF

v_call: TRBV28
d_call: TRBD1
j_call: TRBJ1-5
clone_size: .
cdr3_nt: TGTGCCAGCAGTTTAGAGACAGGGGGCGGTGGGCCCCAGCATTTT
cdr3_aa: CASSLETGGGGPQHF

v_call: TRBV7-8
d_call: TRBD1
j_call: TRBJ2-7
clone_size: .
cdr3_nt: TGTGCCAGCAGCTATAGAACCTCCAGCCGGGCAGGGGGCGTCTACGAGCAGTACTTC
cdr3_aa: CASSYRTSSRAGGVYEQYF

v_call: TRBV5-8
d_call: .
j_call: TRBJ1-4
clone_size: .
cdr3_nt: TGTGCCAGCAGCTTGTGGCAGGGTGAAAAACTGTTTTTT
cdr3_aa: CASSLWQGEKLFF

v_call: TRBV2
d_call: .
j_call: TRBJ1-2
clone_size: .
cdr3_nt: TGTGCCAGCCCCCCCCGGTACTATGGCTACACCTTC
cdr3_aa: CASPPRYYGYTF

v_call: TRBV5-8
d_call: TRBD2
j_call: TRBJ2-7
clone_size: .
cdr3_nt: TGTGCCAGCAGCAGACCCCGGCCGCTAGCGGGCTACGAGCAGTACTTC
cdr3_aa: CASSRPRPLAGYEQYF

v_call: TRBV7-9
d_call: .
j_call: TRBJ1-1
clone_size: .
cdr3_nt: TGTGCCAGCAGCTTAGTAGGACAGCGAACCCCTGAAGCTTTCTTT
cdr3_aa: CASSLVGQRTPEAFF

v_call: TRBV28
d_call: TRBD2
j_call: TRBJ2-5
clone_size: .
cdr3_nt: TGTGCCAGCAGTTTATCGCGGGAGATGCGCAGAGAGACCCAGTACTTC
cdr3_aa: CASSLSREMRRETQYF

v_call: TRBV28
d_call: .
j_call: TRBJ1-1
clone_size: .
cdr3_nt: TGTGCCAGCAGTTCAATCCGGGGGACTGCGGAAAATATTGAAGCTTTCTTT
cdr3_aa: CASSSIRGTAENIEAFF

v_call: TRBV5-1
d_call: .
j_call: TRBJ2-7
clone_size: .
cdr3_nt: TGCGCCAGCAGCTTTTTGGGCAGCTTGGTCGACGAGCAGTACTTC
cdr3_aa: CASSFLGSLVDEQYF

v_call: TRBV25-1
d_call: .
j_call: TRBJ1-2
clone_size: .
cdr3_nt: TGTGCCAGCAGTTACCATTGTTCTGCTAACTATGGCTACCCCTTC
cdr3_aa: CASSYHCSANYGYPF

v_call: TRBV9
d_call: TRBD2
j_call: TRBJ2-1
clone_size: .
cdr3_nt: TGTGCCAGCAGCCAAGGGACTAGCGACTACAATGAGCAGTTCTTC
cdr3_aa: CASSQGTSDYNEQFF

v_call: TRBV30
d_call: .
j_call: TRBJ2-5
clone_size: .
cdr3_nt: TGTGCCTGGAACGGGGGTCGAAAGACCCAGTACTTC
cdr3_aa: CAWNGGRKTQYF

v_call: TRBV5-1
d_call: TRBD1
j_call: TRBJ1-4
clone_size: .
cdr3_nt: TGCGCCAGCAGACTCACCGGGACAGGGGATGAAAAACTGTTTTTT
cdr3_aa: CASRLTGTGDEKLFF

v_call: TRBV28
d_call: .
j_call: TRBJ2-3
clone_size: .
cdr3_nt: TGTGCCAGCAAACAATCTCCCTTCACAGATACGCAGTATTTT
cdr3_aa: CASKQSPFTDTQYF

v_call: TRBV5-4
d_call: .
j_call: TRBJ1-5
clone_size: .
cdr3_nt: TGTGCCAGCAGCTTGGCGGGGGGTAATCAGCCCCAGCATTTT
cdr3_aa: CASSLAGGNQPQHF

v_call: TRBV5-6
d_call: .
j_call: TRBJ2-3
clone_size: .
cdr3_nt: TGTGCCAGCAGCTTGGTGGTGGGCCAAAACACAGATACGCAGTATTTT
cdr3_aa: CASSLVVGQNTDTQYF

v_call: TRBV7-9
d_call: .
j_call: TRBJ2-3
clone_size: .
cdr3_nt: TGTGCCAGCAGCTTTGACACACTAGGCACAGATACGCAGTATTTT
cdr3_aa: CASSFDTLGTDTQYF